The rows below give T cell receptor beta chains drawn from one sample of a study of beta chain features in type 1 diabetes. This table comes from immunoSEQ multiplex PCR, and its TCRdb copy is limited to in-frame clones, with some not included. The table records over 500,000 clones, roughly 15% of them present only once. Input material: naive CD4+ T cells from blood. The receptors originated from a man aged 18 to 30 in good health. Both conserved end residues are part of each CDR3. A D gene is named only where the DNA matches it firmly. Rows give clone size only sometimes, using once, few, many, or a class for an expanded clone.

>TRBD1|TRBJ1-5|TRBV9|few
CASSVHGTGNQPQHF
TGTGCCAGCAGCGTCCACGGGACAGGGAATCAGCCCCAGCATTTT
>-|TRBJ1-4|TRBV18|few
CASSPFLYHDRRISNEKLFF
TGTGCCAGCTCACCCTTCCTTTATCATGACAGGCGAATATCTAATGAAAAACTGTTTTTT
>TRBD2|TRBJ2-4|TRBV18|few
CASSPGPPGLAGAGTKNIQYF
TGTGCCAGCTCACCCGGACCCCCGGGACTAGCGGGAGCGGGGACCAAAAACATTCAGTACTTC
>-|TRBJ2-7|TRBV7-9|-
CASSLGKVVYEQYF
TGTGCCAGCAGCTTAGGAAAGGTCGTCTACGAGCAGTACTTC
>TRBD1|TRBJ1-1|TRBV10-3|few
CAISDGQGRANTEAFF
TGTGCCATCAGTGACGGACAGGGGAGGGCGAACACTGAAGCTTTCTTT
>-|TRBJ1-5|TRBV5-4|few
CASSFEGIQPQHF
TGTGCCAGCAGCTTCGAGGGAATTCAGCCCCAGCATTTT
>TRBD2|TRBJ2-1|TRBV5-1|-
CASSVPGLAVINEQFF
TGCGCCAGCAGCGTGCCGGGACTAGCAGTAATCAATGAGCAGTTCTTC
>TRBD1|TRBJ2-1|TRBV5-6|-
CASKPGQGRQFF
TGTGCCAGCAAACCGGGACAGGGACGGCAGTTCTTC
>-|TRBJ1-2|TRBV7-2|-
CASSLGPGDGYTF
TGTGCCAGCAGCTTAGGTCCAGGGGATGGCTACACCTTC
>TRBD2|TRBJ2-3|TRBV7-6|-
CASSLHGTSGTDTQYF
TGTGCCAGCAGCCTACACGGGACTAGCGGCACAGATACGCAGTATTTT
>TRBD1|TRBJ1-6|TRBV10-3|few
CAISGQGGADNSPLHF
TGTGCCATCAGTGGACAGGGCGGGGCGGATAATTCACCCCTCCACTTT
>-|TRBJ2-2|TRBV5-1|few
CASSLGWAGSTGELFF
TGCGCCAGCAGCTTGGGATGGGCCGGGAGCACCGGGGAGCTGTTTTTT
>TRBD1|TRBJ2-1|TRBV18|few
CASSSDRASNEQFF
TGTGCCAGCTCATCCGACAGGGCAAGCAATGAGCAGTTCTTC
>TRBD2|TRBJ2-7|TRBV7-2|-
CASSLKAGHEQYF
TGTGCCAGCAGCTTAAAAGCGGGGCACGAGCAGTACTTC
>-|TRBJ2-7|TRBV5-1|few
CASSLSLRGADYEQYF
TGCGCCAGCAGCTTGTCCCTTCGGGGGGCCGATTACGAGCAGTACTTC
>TRBD2|TRBJ2-5|TRBV9|-
CASSVGLAGLQETQYF
TGTGCCAGCAGCGTAGGGCTAGCGGGGCTCCAAGAGACCCAGTACTTC
>TRBD1|TRBJ2-7|TRBV6-1|few
CASKRTGNTYEQYF
TGTGCCAGCAAGAGGACAGGGAATACCTACGAGCAGTACTTC
>-|TRBJ2-1|TRBV9|-
CASSVESRQFF
TGTGCCAGCAGCGTAGAATCACGGCAGTTCTTC
>-|TRBJ2-5|TRBV7-2|-
CASSLARETQYF
TGTGCCAGCAGCTTGGCGAGAGAGACCCAGTACTTC
>TRBD2|TRBJ2-2|TRBV7-3|-
CASSSLAGASTGELFF
TGTGCCAGCAGCTCGCTAGCGGGAGCTTCCACCGGGGAGCTGTTTTTT
>TRBD1|TRBJ1-1|TRBV5-4|-
CASGRTGPTEAFF
TGTGCCAGCGGGCGGACAGGGCCCACTGAAGCTTTCTTT
>TRBD2|TRBJ2-1|TRBV28|-
CASKRGGNEQFF
TGTGCCAGCAAGAGGGGAGGGAATGAGCAGTTCTTC
>-|TRBJ2-2|TRBV6-5|-
CASSYGGAASSGELFF
TGTGCCAGCAGTTACGGAGGAGCAGCCTCCTCCGGGGAGCTGTTTTTT
>TRBD1|TRBJ1-2|TRBV5-4|-
CASSWDRANYGYTF
TGTGCCAGCAGCTGGGACAGGGCAAACTATGGCTACACCTTC
>TRBD1|TRBJ1-3|TRBV18|few
CASSPTGEGWSGNTIYF
TGTGCCAGCTCACCGACAGGGGAGGGATGGTCTGGAAACACCATATATTTT